The clone carrying this TCR beta chain occurred once. The antigen remains unidentified. The V segment lost 4 bases and the J segment 5 bases; nucleotides outside the gene matches: 11. The V gene's germline CDR1 is KGHSH and CDR2 LQKENI. This CDR3 has 17 amino acids. PCR employed 60 Vbeta and 13 Jbeta primers. Clones were read by immunoSEQ multiplex PCR, and TCRdb kept only the in-frame ones, dropping some. The sample lists about 98,000 clones; around 81% were seen once. The data were taken from a study of cytomegalovirus exposure and HLA in healthy donors. Study-wide findings and caveats: Despite most TCR sequences being rare, some public TCRs occurred in many donors. Versus the roughly 700-donor mean, an Asian-associated ancestry cluster reportedly showed fewer N-insertions in a later analysis. The majority of CMV-associated TCR beta chains were reported as apparently HLA-restricted in a later analysis. A later analysis linked a missense variant in DCLRE1C to the trimming of TCR beta V and J genes.

The sample consisted of PBMCs. The sequence was obtained from a female donor in good health and CMV-seropositive. The V call is TRBV18, the J call TRBJ2-5; TRBD2 matches at 12 bases. The DNA for the CDR3 is TGTGCCAGCTCACGGCAGACTAGCGGGGGTTCAAAGGAGACCCAGTACTTC. It encodes CASSRQTSGGSKETQYF.